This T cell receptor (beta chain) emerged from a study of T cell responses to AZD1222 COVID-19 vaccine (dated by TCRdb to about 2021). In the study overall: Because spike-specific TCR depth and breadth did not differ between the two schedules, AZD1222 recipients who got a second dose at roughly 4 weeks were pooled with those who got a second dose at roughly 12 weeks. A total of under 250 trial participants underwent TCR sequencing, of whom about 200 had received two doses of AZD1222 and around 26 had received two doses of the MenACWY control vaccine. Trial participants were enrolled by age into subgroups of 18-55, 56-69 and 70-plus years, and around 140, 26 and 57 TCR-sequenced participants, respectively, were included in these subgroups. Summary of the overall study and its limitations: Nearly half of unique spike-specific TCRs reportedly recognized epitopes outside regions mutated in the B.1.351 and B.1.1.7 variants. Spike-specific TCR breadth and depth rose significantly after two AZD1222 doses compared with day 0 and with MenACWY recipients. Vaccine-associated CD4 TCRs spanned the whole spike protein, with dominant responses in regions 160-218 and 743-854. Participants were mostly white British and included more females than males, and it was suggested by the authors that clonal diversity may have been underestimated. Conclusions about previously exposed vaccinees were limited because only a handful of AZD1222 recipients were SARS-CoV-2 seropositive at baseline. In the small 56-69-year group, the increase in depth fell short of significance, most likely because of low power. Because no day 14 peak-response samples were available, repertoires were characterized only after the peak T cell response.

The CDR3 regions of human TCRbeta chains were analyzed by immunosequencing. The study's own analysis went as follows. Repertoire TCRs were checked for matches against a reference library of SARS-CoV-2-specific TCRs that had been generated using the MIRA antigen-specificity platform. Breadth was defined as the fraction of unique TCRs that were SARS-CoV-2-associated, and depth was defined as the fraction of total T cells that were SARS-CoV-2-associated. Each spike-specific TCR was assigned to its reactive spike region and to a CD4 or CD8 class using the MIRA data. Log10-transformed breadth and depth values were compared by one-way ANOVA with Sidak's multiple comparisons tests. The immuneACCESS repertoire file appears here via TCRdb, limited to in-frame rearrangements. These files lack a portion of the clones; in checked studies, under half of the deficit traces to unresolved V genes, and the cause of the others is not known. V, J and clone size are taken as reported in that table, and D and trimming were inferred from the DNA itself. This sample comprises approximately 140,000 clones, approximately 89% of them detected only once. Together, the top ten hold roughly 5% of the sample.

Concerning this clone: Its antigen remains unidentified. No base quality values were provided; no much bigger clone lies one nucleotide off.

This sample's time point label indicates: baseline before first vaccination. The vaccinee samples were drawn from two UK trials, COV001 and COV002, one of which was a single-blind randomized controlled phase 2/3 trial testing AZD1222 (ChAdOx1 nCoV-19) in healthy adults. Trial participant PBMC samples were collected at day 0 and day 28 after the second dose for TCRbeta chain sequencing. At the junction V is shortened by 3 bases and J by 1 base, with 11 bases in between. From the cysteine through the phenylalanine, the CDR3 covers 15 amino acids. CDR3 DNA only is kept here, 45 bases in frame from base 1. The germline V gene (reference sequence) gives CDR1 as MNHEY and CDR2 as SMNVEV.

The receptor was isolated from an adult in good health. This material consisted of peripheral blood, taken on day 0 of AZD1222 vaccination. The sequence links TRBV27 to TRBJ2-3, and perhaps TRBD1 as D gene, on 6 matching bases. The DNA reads TGTGCCAGCAGTTTTGGGGCAGGGGGCACAGATACGCAGTATTTT. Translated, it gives CASSFGAGGTDTQYF.